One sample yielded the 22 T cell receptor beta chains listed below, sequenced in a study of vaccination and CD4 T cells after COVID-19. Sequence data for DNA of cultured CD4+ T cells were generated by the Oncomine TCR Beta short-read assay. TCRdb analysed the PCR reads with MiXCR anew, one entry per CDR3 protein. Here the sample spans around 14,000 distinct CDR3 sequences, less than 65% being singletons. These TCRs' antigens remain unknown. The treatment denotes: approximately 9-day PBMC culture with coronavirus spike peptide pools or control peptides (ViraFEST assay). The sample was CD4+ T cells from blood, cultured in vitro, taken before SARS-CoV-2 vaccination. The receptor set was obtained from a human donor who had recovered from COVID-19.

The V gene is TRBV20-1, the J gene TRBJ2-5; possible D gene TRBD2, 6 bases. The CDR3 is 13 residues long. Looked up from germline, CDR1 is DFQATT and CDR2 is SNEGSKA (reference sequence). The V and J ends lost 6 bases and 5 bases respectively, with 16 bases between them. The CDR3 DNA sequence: TGCAGTGCCCTACTAGCCCCGGGGGAGACCCAGTACTTC. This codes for CSALLAPGETQYF.

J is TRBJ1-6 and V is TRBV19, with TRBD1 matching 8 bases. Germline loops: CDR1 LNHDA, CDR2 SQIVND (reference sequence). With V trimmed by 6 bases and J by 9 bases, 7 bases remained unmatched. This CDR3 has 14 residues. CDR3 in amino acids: CASSTRTGSSPLHF. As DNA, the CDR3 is TGTGCCAGTAGCACCCGGACAGGGAGTTCACCCCTCCACTTT.

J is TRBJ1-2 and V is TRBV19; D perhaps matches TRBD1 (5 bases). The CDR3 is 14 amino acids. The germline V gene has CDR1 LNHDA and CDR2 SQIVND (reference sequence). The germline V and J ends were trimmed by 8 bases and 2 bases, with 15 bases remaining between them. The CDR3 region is CASSPGPGNYGYTF. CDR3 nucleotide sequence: TGTGCCAGTTCCCCGGGACCGGGAAACTATGGCTACACCTTC.

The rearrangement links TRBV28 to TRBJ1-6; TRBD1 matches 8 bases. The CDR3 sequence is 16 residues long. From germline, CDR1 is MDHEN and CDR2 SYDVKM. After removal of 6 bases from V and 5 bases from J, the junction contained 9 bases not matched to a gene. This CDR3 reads CASRAADRVNNSPLHF. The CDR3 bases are TGTGCCAGCAGGGCCGCGGACAGGGTTAATAATTCACCCCTCCACTTT.

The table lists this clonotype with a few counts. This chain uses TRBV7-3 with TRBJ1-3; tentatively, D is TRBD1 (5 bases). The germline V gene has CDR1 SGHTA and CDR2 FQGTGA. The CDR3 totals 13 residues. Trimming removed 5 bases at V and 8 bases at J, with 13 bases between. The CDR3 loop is CASSPGGGHTIYF. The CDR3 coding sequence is TGTGCCAGCAGCCCCGGGGGGGGTCACACCATATATTTT.

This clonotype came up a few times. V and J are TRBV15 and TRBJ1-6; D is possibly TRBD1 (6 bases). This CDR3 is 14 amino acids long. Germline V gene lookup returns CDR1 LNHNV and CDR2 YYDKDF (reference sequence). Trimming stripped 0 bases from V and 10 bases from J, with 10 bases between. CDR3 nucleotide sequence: TGTGCCACCAGCAGAGACCCAGGGGAATCACCCCTCCACTTT. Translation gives CATSRDPGESPLHF.

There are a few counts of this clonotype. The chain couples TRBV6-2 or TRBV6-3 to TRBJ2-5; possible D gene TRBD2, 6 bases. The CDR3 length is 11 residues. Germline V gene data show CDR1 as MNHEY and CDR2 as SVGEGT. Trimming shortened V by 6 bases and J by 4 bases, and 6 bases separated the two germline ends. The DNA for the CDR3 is TGTGCCAGCAGCGGGAGAGAGACCCAGTACTTC. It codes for CASSGRETQYF.

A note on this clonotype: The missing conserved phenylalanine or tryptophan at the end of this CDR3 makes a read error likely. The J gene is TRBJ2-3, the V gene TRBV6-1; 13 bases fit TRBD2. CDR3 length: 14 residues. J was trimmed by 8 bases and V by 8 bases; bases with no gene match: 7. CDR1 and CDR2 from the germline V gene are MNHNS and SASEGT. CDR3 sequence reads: CASHGTSGASTQYL. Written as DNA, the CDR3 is TGTGCCAGCCACGGGACTAGCGGGGCCAGTACGCAGTATCTT.

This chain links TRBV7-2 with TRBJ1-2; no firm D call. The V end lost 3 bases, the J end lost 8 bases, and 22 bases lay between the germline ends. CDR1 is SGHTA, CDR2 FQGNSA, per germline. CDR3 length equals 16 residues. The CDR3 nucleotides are TGTGCCAGCAGCTTCGGGTCAGCGGAGGCTACGAAGGGCTACACCTTC. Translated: CASSFGSAEATKGYTF. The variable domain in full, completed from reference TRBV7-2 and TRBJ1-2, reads GAGVSQSPSNKVTEKGKDVELRCDPISGHTALYWYRQSLGQGLEFLIYFQGNSAPDKSGLPSDRFSAERTGGSVSTLTIQRTQQEDSAVYLCASSFGSAEATKGYTFGSGTRLTVV.

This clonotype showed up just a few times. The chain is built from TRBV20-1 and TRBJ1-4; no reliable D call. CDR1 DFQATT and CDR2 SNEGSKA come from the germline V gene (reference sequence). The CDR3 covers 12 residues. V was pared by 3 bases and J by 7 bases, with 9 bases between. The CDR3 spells CSARNIGEKLFF. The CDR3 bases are TGCAGTGCTAGGAACATAGGTGAAAAACTGTTTTTT.

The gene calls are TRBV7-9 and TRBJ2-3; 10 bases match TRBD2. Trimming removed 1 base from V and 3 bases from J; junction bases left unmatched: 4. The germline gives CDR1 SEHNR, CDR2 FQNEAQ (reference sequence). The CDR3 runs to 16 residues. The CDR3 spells CASSLGATSGTDTQYF. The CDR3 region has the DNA TGTGCCAGCAGCTTAGGGGCGACTAGCGGGACAGATACGCAGTATTTT. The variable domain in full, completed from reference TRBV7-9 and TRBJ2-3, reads DTGVSQNPRHKITKRGQNVTFRCDPISEHNRLYWYRQTLGQGPEFLTYFQNEAQLEKSRLLSDRFSAERPKGSFSTLEIQRTEQGDSAMYLCASSLGATSGTDTQYFGPGTRLTVL.

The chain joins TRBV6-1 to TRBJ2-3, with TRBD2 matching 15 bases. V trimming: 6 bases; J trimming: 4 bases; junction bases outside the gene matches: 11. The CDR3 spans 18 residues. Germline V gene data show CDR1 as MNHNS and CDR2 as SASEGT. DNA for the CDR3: TGTGCCAGCAGCTTGATTGGACTAGCGGGAGGGGGGGCAGATACGCAGTATTTT. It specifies CASSLIGLAGGGADTQYF.

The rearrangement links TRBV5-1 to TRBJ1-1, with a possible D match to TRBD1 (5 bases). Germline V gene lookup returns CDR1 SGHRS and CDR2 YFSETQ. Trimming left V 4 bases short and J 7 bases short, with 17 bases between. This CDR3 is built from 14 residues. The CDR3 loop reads CASSEGQWGVEAFF. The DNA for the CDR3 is TGCGCCAGCAGCGAAGGACAATGGGGCGTTGAAGCTTTCTTT.

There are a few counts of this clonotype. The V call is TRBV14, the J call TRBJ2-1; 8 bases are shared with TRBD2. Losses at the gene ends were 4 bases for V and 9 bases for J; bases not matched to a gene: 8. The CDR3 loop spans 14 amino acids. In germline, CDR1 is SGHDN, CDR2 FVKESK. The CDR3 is CASSPGLATSEQFF. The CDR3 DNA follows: TGTGCCAGCAGCCCCGGACTAGCCACCAGTGAGCAGTTCTTC. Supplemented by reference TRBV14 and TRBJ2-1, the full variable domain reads EAGVTQFPSHSVIEKGQTVTLRCDPISGHDNLYWYRRVMGKEIKFLLHFVKESKQDESGMPNNRFLAERTGGTYSTLKVQPAELEDSGVYFCASSPGLATSEQFFGPGTRLTVL.

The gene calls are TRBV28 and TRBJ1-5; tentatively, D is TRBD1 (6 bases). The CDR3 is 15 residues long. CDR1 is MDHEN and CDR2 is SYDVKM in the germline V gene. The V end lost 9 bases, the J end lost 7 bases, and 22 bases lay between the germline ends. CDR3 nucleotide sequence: TGTGCCAGTTGGGGAGGGACCCAGGGGAAGCAGCCCCAGCATTTT. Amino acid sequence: CASWGGTQGKQPQHF.

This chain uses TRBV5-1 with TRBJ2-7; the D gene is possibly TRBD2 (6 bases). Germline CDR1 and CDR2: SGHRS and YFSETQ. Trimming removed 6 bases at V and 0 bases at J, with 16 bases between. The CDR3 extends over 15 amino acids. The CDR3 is CASTEEGSTSYEQYF. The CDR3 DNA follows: TGCGCCAGCACCGAGGAGGGGAGCACCTCCTACGAGCAGTACTTC. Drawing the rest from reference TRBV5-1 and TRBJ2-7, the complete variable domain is KAGVTQTPRYLIKTRGQQVTLSCSPISGHRSVSWYQQTPGQGLQFLFEYFSETQRNKGNFPGRFSGRQFSNSRSEMNVSTLELGDSALYLCASTEEGSTSYEQYFGPGTRLTVT.

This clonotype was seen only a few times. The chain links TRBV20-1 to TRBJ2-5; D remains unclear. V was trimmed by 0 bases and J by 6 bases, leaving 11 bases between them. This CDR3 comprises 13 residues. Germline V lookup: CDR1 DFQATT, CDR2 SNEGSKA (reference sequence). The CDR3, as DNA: TGCAGTGCTAGAGAGGGGTCCTTAAAGACCCAGTACTTC. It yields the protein CSAREGSLKTQYF.

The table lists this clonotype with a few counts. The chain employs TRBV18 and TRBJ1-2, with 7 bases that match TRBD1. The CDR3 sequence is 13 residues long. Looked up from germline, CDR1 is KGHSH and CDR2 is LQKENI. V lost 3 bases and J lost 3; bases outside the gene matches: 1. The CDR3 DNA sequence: TGTGCCAGCTCACCTGGGACAGACTATGGCTACACCTTC. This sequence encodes CASSPGTDYGYTF.

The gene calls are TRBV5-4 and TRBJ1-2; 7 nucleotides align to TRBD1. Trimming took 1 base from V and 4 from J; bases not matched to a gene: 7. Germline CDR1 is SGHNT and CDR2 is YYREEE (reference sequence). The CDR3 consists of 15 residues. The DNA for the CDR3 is TGTGCCAGCAGCTTGACCCTGACAGGGATCTATGGCTACACCTTC. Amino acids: CASSLTLTGIYGYTF.

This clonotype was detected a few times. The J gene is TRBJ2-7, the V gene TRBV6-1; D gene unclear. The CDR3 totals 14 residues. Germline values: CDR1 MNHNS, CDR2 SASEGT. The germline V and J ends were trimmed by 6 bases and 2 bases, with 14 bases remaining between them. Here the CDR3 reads CASRPGPFTYEQYF. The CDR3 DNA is TGTGCCAGCAGACCCGGACCCTTCACCTACGAGCAGTACTTC.

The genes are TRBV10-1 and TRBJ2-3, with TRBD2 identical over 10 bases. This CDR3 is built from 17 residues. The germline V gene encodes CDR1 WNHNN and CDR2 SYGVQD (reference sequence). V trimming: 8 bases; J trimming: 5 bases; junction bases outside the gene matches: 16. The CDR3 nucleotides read TGCGCCAGCGGTACGACAAGTCTAGCGGGAGATTTAGATACGCAGTATTTT. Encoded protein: CASGTTSLAGDLDTQYF.

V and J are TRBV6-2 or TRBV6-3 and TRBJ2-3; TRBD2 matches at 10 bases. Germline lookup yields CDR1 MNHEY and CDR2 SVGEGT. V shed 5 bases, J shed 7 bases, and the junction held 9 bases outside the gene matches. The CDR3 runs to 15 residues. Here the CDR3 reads CASSGLASGGNTQYF. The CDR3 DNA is TGTGCCAGCAGTGGGTTGGCTAGCGGGGGAAATACGCAGTATTTT.